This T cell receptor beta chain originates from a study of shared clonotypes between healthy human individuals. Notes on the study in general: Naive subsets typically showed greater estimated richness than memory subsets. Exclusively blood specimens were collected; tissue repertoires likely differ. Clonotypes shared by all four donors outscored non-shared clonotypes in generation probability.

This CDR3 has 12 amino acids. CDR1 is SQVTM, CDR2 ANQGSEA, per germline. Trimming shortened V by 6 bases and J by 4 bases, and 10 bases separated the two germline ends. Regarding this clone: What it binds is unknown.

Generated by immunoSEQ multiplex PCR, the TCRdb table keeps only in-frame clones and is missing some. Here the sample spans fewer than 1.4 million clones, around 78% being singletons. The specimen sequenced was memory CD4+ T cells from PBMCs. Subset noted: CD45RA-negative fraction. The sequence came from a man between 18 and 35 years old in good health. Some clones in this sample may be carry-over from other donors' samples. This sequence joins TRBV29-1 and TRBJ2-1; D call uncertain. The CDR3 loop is CSVGWRYNEQFF. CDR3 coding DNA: TGCAGCGTGGGGTGGCGGTACAATGAGCAGTTCTTC.